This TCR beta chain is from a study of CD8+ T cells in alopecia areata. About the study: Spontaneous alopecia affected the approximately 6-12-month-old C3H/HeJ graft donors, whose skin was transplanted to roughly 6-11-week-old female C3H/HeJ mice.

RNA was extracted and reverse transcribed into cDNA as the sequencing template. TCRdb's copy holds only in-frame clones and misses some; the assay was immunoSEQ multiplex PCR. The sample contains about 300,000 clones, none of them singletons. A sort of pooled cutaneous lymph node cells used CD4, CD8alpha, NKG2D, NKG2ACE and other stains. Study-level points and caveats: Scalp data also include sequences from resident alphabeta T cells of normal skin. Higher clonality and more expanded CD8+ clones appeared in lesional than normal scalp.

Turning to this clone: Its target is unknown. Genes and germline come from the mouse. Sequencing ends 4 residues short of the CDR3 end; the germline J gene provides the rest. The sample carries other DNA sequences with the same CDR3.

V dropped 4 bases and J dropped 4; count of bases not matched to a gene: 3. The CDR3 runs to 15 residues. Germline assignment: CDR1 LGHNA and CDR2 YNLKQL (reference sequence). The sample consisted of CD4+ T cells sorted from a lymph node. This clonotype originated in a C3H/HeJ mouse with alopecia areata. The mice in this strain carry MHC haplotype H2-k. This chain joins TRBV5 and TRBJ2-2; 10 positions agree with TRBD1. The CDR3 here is CASSPGTGVTGQLYF. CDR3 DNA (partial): TGTGCCAGCAGCCCGGGGACAGGGGTCACCGGG.